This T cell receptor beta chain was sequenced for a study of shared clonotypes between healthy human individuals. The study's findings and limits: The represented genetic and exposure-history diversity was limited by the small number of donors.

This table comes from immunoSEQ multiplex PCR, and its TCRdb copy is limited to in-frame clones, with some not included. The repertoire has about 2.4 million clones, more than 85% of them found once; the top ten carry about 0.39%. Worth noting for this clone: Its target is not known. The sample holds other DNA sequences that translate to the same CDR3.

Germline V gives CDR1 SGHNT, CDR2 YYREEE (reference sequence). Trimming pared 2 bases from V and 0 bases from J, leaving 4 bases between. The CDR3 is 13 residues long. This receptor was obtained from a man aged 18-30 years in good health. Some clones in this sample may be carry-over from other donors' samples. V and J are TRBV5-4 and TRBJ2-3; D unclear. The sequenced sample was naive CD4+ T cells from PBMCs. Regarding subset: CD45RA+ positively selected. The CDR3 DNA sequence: TGTGCCAGCAGCTTAACTAGCACAGATACGCAGTATTTT. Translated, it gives CASSLTSTDTQYF.